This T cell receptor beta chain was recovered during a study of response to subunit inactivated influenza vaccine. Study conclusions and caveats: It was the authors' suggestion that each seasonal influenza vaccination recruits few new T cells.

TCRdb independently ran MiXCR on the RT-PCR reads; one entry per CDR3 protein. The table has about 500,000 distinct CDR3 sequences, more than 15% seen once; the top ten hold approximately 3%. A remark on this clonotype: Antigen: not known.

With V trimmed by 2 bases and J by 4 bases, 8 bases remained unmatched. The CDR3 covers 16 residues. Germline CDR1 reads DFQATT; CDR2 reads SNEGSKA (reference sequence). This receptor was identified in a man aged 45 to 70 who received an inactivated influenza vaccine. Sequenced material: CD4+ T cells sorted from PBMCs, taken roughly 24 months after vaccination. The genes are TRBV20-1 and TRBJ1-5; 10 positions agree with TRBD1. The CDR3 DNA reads TGCAGTGCTAGAAACCGACAGGGGGCGAGTAATCAGCCCCAGCATTTT. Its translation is CSARNRQGASNQPQHF.